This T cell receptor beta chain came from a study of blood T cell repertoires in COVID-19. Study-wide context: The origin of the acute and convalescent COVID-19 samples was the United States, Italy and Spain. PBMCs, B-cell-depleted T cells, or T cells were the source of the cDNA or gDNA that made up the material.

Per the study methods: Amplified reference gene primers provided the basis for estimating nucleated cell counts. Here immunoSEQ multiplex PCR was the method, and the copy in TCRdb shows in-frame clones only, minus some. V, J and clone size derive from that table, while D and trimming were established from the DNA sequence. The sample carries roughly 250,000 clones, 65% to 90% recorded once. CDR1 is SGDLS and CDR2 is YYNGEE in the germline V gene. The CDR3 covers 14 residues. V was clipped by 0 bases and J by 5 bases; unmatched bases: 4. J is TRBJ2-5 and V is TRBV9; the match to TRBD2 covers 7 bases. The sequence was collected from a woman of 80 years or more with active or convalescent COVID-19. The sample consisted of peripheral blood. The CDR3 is CASSVDSGRETQYF. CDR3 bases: TGTGCCAGCAGCGTAGATAGCGGGCGGGAGACCCAGTACTTC.